Shown below are 4 T cell receptor beta chains from a single sample sequenced in a study of blood T cell repertoires in COVID-19. Profiling relied on immunoSEQ multiplex PCR, and the TCRdb table lists in-frame clones only, not all of them. The table shows roughly 99,000 clones, with 80% occurring only once. Sequenced material: peripheral blood. The receptors were gathered from a man aged 65-85 years with acute or convalescent COVID-19.

This rearrangement joins TRBV7-8 to TRBJ2-5, with TRBD1 identical over 9 bases. The germline CDR1 and CDR2 sequences are SGHVS and FQNEAQ. Germline trimming cut 5 bases from V and 2 bases from J; bases unmatched to any gene: 6. The CDR3 length is 15 residues. Written as DNA, the CDR3 is TGTGCCAGCAGCAAGGGACAGGGACGGCAAGAGACCCAGTACTTC. Protein sequence: CASSKGQGRQETQYF.

This chain joins TRBV11-2 and TRBJ2-3; 11 nucleotides agree with TRBD2. After removal of 4 bases from V and 5 bases from J, the junction contained 14 bases not matched to a gene. The CDR3 covers 18 residues. CDR1 and CDR2 (germline): SGHAT, FQNNGV. The CDR3 DNA sequence: TGTGCCAGCAGCTATAATCCCCACCTAGCGGGGGGCCGAGATACGCAGTATTTT. It codes for CASSYNPHLAGGRDTQYF.

The J gene is TRBJ2-5, the V gene TRBV3-1 (or the pseudogene TRBV3-2); 10 positions match TRBD2. The CDR3 is made up of 17 amino acids. J lost 5 bases, V lost 0 bases, and 9 bases had no gene match. Germline V lookup: CDR1 LGHDT, CDR2 YNNKEL (reference sequence). The CDR3 sequence is CASSQDRGAGGLETQYF. In DNA form, the CDR3 reads TGTGCCAGCAGCCAAGATCGCGGAGCGGGGGGGCTGGAGACCCAGTACTTC.

This clone appeared once. This chain connects TRBV7-9 to TRBJ2-3; D is perhaps TRBD2 (5 bases). Germline V gives CDR1 SEHNR, CDR2 FQNEAQ (reference sequence). The CDR3 loop spans 14 amino acids. The V gene lost 5 bases and the J gene lost 0 bases, with 9 bases spanning the gap. CDR3 region: CASSAGLSTDTQYF. The CDR3 nucleotides are TGTGCCAGCAGCGCCGGACTGAGCACAGATACGCAGTATTTT. Full variable domain (missing parts from reference TRBV7-9 and TRBJ2-3): DTGVSQNPRHKITKRGQNVTFRCDPISEHNRLYWYRQTLGQGPEFLTYFQNEAQLEKSRLLSDRFSAERPKGSFSTLEIQRTEQGDSAMYLCASSAGLSTDTQYFGPGTRLTVL.